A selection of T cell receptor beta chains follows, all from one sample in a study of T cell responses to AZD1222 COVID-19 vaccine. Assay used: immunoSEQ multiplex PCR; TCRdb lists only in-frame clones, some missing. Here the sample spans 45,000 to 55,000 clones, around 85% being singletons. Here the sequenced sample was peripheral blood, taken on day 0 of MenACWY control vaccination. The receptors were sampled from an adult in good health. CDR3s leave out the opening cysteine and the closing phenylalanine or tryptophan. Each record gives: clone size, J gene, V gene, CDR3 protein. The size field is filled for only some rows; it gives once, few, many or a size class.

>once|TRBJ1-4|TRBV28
ASSPPYRGLFNEKLF
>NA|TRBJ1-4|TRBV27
ASSPGEKLF
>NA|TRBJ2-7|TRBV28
ASSLQGGFSYEQY
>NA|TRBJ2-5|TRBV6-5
ASSSTRGRLQETQY
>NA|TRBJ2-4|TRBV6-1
ASSELAGGAKNIQY
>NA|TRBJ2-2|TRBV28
ATPDRNTGELF
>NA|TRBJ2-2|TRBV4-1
ASSQAGQITGELF
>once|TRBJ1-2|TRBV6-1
ASSEQGRSYGYT
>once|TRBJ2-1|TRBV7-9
ASSPGLSGGETSYNEQF
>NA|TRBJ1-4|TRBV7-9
ASTGTGFGEKLF
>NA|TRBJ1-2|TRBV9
ASSVVGGGAPLDGYT
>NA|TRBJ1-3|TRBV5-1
ASSWDSRSGNTIY
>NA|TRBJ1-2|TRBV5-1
ASSLGQATY
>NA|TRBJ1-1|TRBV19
ASSSLGQIEAF
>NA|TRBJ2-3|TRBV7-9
ASRGLANSTDTQY
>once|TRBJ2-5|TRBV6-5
ASSYYGRGETQY
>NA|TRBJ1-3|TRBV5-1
ASSPRQAGISGNTIY
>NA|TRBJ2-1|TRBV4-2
ASSQDHLATNEQF
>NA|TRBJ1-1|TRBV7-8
ASSLDRLNTEAF
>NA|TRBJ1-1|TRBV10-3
AISGGRGSGNTEAF
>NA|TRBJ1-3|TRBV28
ASRQGGGNTIY
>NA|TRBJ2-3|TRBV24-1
ATSDRAGGTDTQY
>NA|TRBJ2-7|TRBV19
ASSIDWEQSYEQY
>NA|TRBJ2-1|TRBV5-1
ASSHGREGYEF
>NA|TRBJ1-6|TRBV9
ASSADRGNSPLH
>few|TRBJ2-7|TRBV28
ASRPQGLSGRTSSYEQY
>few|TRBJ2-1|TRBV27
ASSFLRAGGLYEQF
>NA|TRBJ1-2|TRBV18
ASSPPTGLIYGYT
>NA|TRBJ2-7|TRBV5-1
ASRPSRNSYEQY
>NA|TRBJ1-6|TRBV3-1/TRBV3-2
ASSPRDRYSPLH
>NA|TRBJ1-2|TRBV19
ATQNSLFGYT
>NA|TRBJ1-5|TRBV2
ASSEGFPYRVNQPQH
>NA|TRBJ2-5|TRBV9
ASSVQGGHQETQY
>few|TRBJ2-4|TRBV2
ASSRSPGSSLAKNIQY
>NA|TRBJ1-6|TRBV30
AWVAPGSSPLH
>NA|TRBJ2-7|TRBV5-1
ASSLASGSGYEQY
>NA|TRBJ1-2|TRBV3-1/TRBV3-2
ASSQEERQAPGYGYT
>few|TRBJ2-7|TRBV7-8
ASSKRQREDYEQY
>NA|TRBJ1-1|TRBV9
ASSVPGATEAF